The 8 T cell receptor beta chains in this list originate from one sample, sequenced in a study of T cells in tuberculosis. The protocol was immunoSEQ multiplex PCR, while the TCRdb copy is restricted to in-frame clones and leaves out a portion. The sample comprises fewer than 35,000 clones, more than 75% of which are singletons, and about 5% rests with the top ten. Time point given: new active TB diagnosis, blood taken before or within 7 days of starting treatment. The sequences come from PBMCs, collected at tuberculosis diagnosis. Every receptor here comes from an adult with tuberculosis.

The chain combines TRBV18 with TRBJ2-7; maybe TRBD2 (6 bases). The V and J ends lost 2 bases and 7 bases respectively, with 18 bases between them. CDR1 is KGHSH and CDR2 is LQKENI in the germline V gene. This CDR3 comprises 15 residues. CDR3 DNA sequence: TGTGCCAGCTCACCAGGTCTAGTGGAGGGTCGAGAGCAGTACTTC. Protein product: CASSPGLVEGREQYF.

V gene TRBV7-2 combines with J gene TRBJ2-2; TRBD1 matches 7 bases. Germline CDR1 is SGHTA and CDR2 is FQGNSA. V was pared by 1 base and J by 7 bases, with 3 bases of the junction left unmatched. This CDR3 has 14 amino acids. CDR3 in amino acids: CASSLGTGSGELFF. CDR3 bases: TGTGCCAGCAGCTTAGGGACAGGTAGCGGGGAGCTGTTTTTT.

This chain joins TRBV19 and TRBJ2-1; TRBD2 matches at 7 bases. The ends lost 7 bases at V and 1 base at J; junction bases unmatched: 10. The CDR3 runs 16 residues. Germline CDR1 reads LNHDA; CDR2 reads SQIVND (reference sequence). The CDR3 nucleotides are TGTGCCAGTACCCAAAAGGCGGGAGTATCCTACAATGAGCAGTTCTTC. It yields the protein CASTQKAGVSYNEQFF.

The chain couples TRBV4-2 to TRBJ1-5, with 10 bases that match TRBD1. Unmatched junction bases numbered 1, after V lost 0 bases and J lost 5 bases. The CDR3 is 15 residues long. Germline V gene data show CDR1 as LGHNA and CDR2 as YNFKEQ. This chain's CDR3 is CASSQDGTGDQPQHF. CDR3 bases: TGTGCCAGCAGCCAAGATGGGACAGGGGATCAGCCCCAGCATTTT.

Here the CDR3 DNA reads TGTGCCTGGAGCCTCTTAGGACAGGCTGAAAAACTGTTTTTT. It codes for CAWSLLGQAEKLFF. The V and J genes are TRBV30 and TRBJ1-4; 7 bases are a match to TRBD1. The germline gives CDR1 GTSNPN, CDR2 SVGIG (reference sequence). The V segment lost 3 bases and the J segment 7 bases; nucleotides outside the gene matches: 8. The CDR3 covers 14 residues. Using reference TRBV30 and TRBJ1-4 for the parts outside the CDR3, the full variable domain is SQTIHQWPATLVQPVGSPLSLECTVEGTSNPNLYWYRQAAGRGLQLLFYSVGIGQISSEVPQNLSASRPQDRQFILSSKKLLLSDSGFYLCAWSLLGQAEKLFFGSGTQLSVL.

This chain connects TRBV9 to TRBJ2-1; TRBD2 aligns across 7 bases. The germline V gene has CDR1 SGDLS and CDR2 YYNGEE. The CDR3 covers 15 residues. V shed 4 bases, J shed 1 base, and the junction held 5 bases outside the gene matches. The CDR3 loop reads CASSSAGASYNEQFF. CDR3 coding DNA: TGTGCCAGCAGCTCCGCGGGAGCGTCCTACAATGAGCAGTTCTTC. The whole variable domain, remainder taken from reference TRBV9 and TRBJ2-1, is DSGVTQTPKHLITATGQRVTLRCSPRSGDLSVYWYQQSLDQGLQFLIQYYNGEERAKGNILERFSAQQFPDLHSELNLSSLELGDSALYFCASSSAGASYNEQFFGPGTRLTVL.

The CDR3: CAWRLWTGAGANVLTF. The CDR3 nucleotides are TGTGCCTGGAGACTCTGGACAGGGGCAGGGGCCAACGTCCTGACTTTC. The genes are TRBV30 and TRBJ2-6; 9 bases match TRBD1. V lost 3 bases to trimming and J lost 4 bases; unmatched junction nucleotides: 7. CDR1 and CDR2 (germline): GTSNPN, SVGIG (reference sequence). This CDR3 region has 16 residues.

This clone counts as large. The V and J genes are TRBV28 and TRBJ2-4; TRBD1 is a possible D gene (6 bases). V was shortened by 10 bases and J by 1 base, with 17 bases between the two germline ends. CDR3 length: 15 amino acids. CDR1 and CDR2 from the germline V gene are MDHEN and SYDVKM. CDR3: CAIGNRAGAKNIQYF. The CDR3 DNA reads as TGTGCCATCGGAAACAGGGCCGGGGCCAAAAACATTCAGTACTTC.